One and the same sample provided the 25 T cell receptor beta chains below, sequenced in a study of blood T cell repertoires in COVID-19. Only in-frame clones appear in the TCRdb table, and some are missing; sequencing was by immunoSEQ multiplex PCR. The data hold around 200,000 clones, with about 84% observed a single time. The sequenced sample was peripheral blood. All receptors derive from a person aged 65 to 79 with COVID-19, enrolled during active disease.

The table lists this clone with many counts. The chain couples TRBV28 to TRBJ1-4, with D tentatively TRBD1 (6 bases). Trimming left V 5 bases short and J 7 bases short, with 14 bases between. The CDR3 covers 14 residues. CDR1 is MDHEN and CDR2 is SYDVKM in the germline V gene. The CDR3 spells CASSRQVGSEKLFF. DNA of the CDR3: TGTGCCAGCAGTCGACAGGTGGGGAGTGAAAAACTGTTTTTT.

This chain connects TRBV6-2 or TRBV6-3 to TRBJ2-3, with 11 bases matching TRBD2. The V segment lost 6 bases and the J segment 8 bases; nucleotides outside the gene matches: 13. The CDR3 has 16 residues. The germline CDR1 and CDR2 sequences are MNHEY and SVGEGT. CDR3 sequence: CASSSGLAVLPVTQYF. In nucleotides, the CDR3 is TGTGCCAGCAGCTCGGGACTAGCGGTACTTCCCGTTACGCAGTATTTT.

CDR3 in amino acids: CASSFLAPTSYNEQFF. The CDR3 bases are TGTGCCAGCAGCTTCTTAGCGCCAACCTCCTACAATGAGCAGTTCTTC. The V call is TRBV11-2, the J call TRBJ2-1; the D gene is possibly TRBD2 (5 bases). Per germline, CDR1 SGHAT and CDR2 FQNNGV. The CDR3 has 16 residues. Trimming pared 3 bases from V and 0 bases from J, leaving 12 bases between.

About this clone itself: The DNA is left out, because the CDR3 cannot be placed on it with certainty; the CDR3 is given as TCRdb lists it. The rearrangement links TRBV27 to TRBJ2-3; the table's D call, TRBD2, has no DNA check behind it. Germline lookup yields CDR1 MNHEY and CDR2 SMNVEV (reference sequence). From its first to its last residue, the CDR3 has 12 amino acids. The CDR3 region is CASSSSAGTQYF.

This clone was counted between two and nine times. The genes are TRBV7-9 and TRBJ2-7; 9 bases match TRBD2. V lost 4 bases and J lost 0; bases outside the gene matches: 10. Germline V gives CDR1 SEHNR, CDR2 FQNEAQ (reference sequence). There are 17 residues in the CDR3. This CDR3 reads CASSSGTSLQNSYEQYF. The CDR3 DNA reads as TGTGCCAGCAGCTCGGGGACTAGCCTTCAGAACTCCTACGAGCAGTACTTC.

The chain uses TRBV10-3 and TRBJ1-5; D is unclear. CDR3 length: 15 residues. V lost 7 bases, J lost 1 base, and 14 bases lay in between. The germline CDR1 and CDR2 sequences are ENHRY and SYGVKD. The CDR3 reads CAITWTGRSNQPQHF. The CDR3 coding sequence is TGTGCCATCACCTGGACGGGAAGGAGCAATCAGCCCCAGCATTTT.

The V gene is TRBV13, the J gene TRBJ1-2; TRBD1 matches at 7 bases. After removal of 5 bases from V and 4 bases from J, the junction contained 10 bases not matched to a gene. The germline V gene has CDR1 PRHDT and CDR2 FYEKMQ (reference sequence). The CDR3 loop spans 15 amino acids. Here the CDR3 reads CASSIRQGFIYGYTF. CDR3 DNA: TGTGCCAGCAGCATACGACAGGGTTTCATCTATGGCTACACCTTC. The full variable domain, its missing parts supplied by reference TRBV13 and TRBJ1-2, is AAGVIQSPRHLIKEKRETATLKCYPIPRHDTVYWYQQGPGQDPQFLISFYEKMQSDKGSIPDRFSAQQFSDYHSELNMSSLELGDSALYFCASSIRQGFIYGYTFGSGTRLTVV.

This sequence joins TRBV5-1 and TRBJ2-7; the match to TRBD1 covers 7 bases. Germline assignment: CDR1 SGHRS and CDR2 YFSETQ. CDR3 size: 13 residues. After removal of 3 bases from V and 2 bases from J, the junction contained 2 bases not matched to a gene. CDR3 loop: CASSWDSTYEQYF. In nucleotides, the CDR3 is TGCGCCAGCAGCTGGGACAGCACCTACGAGCAGTACTTC.

The chain recombines TRBV19 with TRBJ2-7; 7 bases map to TRBD1. This CDR3 has 16 amino acids. The J segment lost 0 bases and the V segment lost 5 bases, leaving 10 bases of the junction unmatched. Germline V gene lookup returns CDR1 LNHDA and CDR2 SQIVND (reference sequence). The CDR3 sequence is CASSSSTRDSSYEQYF. Written as DNA, the CDR3 is TGTGCCAGTAGTTCCTCCACCCGGGACAGCTCCTACGAGCAGTACTTC.

This clone was recorded a few times. For the CDR3, the DNA is TGCGCCAGCAGCCAAGAACTAGCGGGGATGAACACCGGGGAGCTGTTTTTT. Translation: CASSQELAGMNTGELFF. The genes are TRBV4-1 and TRBJ2-2; 10 bases are a match to TRBD2. The CDR3 is 17 residues long. Losses at the gene ends were 0 bases for V and 1 base for J; bases not matched to a gene: 2. Germline V lookup: CDR1 MGHRA, CDR2 YSYEKL.

The chain is built from TRBV11-2 and TRBJ2-1, with TRBD2 identical over 10 bases. The CDR3 is made up of 14 amino acids. Germline values: CDR1 SGHAT, CDR2 FQNNGV. Trimming cost V 5 bases and J 7 bases; bases outside gene matches: 5. CDR3 sequence reads: CASSTSGVLNEQFF. DNA of the CDR3: TGTGCCAGCAGCACTAGCGGGGTCCTAAATGAGCAGTTCTTC.

The chain carries TRBV19 and TRBJ2-1, with 16 positions matching TRBD2. The CDR3 runs 20 residues. J gave up 9 bases and V 4 bases, and 18 bases lay outside the gene matches. Per the germline V gene, CDR1 is LNHDA and CDR2 is SQIVND (reference sequence). The chain's CDR3 is CASSTGRKGLAGGPKSEQFF. The CDR3 DNA sequence: TGTGCCAGTAGTACGGGCCGAAAGGGACTAGCGGGAGGGCCTAAATCTGAGCAGTTCTTC.

A note on this clone: Sequence at one end of the junction differs from germline and may be a read error. The chain has TRBV6-2 or TRBV6-3 and TRBJ1-6, with D maybe TRBD1 (5 bases). This CDR3 comprises 15 residues. Germline V gives CDR1 MNHEY, CDR2 SVGEGT. CDR3 sequence: CGSSYTGDLYSPLHF. Written as DNA, the CDR3 is TGTGGCAGCAGTTACACGGGGGACCTCTATTCACCCCTCCACTTT.

V usage is TRBV28 and J usage is TRBJ2-7; maybe TRBD1 (5 bases). Germline lookup yields CDR1 MDHEN and CDR2 SYDVKM. V shed 1 base and J shed 5 bases, with 6 bases lying between them. The CDR3 extends over 12 amino acids. The CDR3 loop is CASSLSGNEQYF. The CDR3 nucleotides read TGTGCCAGCAGTTTATCAGGGAACGAGCAGTACTTC.

This chain uses TRBV15 with TRBJ1-1; 10 nucleotides match TRBD1. V lost 3 bases and J lost 7; bases outside the gene matches: 5. The germline gives CDR1 LNHNV, CDR2 YYDKDF (reference sequence). This CDR3 has 14 amino acids. CDR3 sequence (DNA): TGTGCCACCAGCAGGGACAGGGGGTCTGTTGAAGCTTTCTTT. Amino acids: CATSRDRGSVEAFF.

The chain recombines TRBV6-6 with TRBJ1-2, with D perhaps matching TRBD1 (6 bases). V lost 2 bases and J 7 bases, leaving 11 bases between the germline ends. CDR1 MNHNY and CDR2 SVGAGI come from the germline V gene (reference sequence). The CDR3 runs 13 residues. CDR3: CASSYAYRAGYTF. As DNA, the CDR3 is TGTGCCAGCAGTTACGCGTACAGGGCTGGCTACACCTTC.

The chain joins TRBV5-5 to TRBJ1-5, with a tentative D call TRBD1 (5 bases). Per germline, CDR1 SGHKS and CDR2 YYEKEE (reference sequence). V lost 2 bases, J lost 1 base, and 7 bases lay in between. This CDR3 has 14 residues. The CDR3 is CASSFGGSNQPQHF. The DNA of the CDR3 is TGTGCCAGCAGCTTTGGGGGGAGCAATCAGCCCCAGCATTTT.

The chain uses TRBV6-1 and TRBJ1-2; D possibly corresponds to TRBD1 (5 bases). Per the germline V gene, CDR1 is MNHNS and CDR2 is SASEGT. V was shortened by 1 base and J by 13 bases, with 13 bases between the two germline ends. The CDR3 contains 12 residues. CDR3 DNA: TGTGCCAGCAGTGAAGAAGGGTCCGGGGGCACCTTC. Translating it yields CASSEEGSGGTF.

The V and J genes are TRBV5-1 and TRBJ2-3; D is perhaps TRBD1 (5 bases). The germline CDR1 and CDR2 sequences are SGHRS and YFSETQ. Trimming took off 0 bases at V and 0 bases at J, with 8 bases between the two ends. CDR3 length equals 15 residues. Written as DNA, the CDR3 is TGCGCCAGCAGCTTGGGTGGGGCGAGCACAGATACGCAGTATTTT. Translation: CASSLGGASTDTQYF.

The chain combines TRBV9 with TRBJ2-2; 11 bases fit TRBD2. Germline lookup yields CDR1 SGDLS and CDR2 YYNGEE. The CDR3 spans 17 residues. The J segment lost 4 bases and the V segment lost 0 bases, leaving 5 bases of the junction unmatched. This CDR3 is CASSVAASGGLTGELFF. The DNA for the CDR3 is TGTGCCAGCAGCGTAGCTGCTAGCGGGGGGCTCACCGGGGAGCTGTTTTTT.

The V and J genes are TRBV28 and TRBJ1-2; 7 nucleotides align to TRBD1. The trim removed 6 bases at V and 4 bases at J, leaving 11 bases unmatched. Germline assignment: CDR1 MDHEN and CDR2 SYDVKM. This CDR3 contains 15 residues. CDR3 amino acids: CASRSSGGISYGYTF. The CDR3 region has the DNA TGTGCCAGCAGATCATCAGGGGGGATTAGCTATGGCTACACCTTC.

This clone was seen once. The chain has TRBV15 and TRBJ2-2; D possibly corresponds to TRBD1 (6 bases). V gave up 0 bases and J gave up 0 bases, with 11 bases separating them. This CDR3 comprises 17 residues. Germline assignment: CDR1 LNHNV and CDR2 YYDKDF (reference sequence). Here the CDR3 reads CATSRDSRGPNTGELFF. In DNA form, the CDR3 reads TGTGCCACCAGCAGAGATTCCAGGGGCCCGAACACCGGGGAGCTGTTTTTT.

J is TRBJ1-5 and V is TRBV28; a weak D match, TRBD1 (6 bases). The CDR3 loop spans 15 amino acids. The germline V and J ends were trimmed by 6 bases and 6 bases, with 18 bases remaining between them. Germline V gene sequence: CDR1 MDHEN, CDR2 SYDVKM. The CDR3 DNA follows: TGTGCCAGCAGCGCCCAGGGGCTTTATTCTCAGCCCCAGCATTTT. Its translation is CASSAQGLYSQPQHF.

This clone was counted a single time. The chain joins TRBV30 to TRBJ1-1, with D unresolved. Trimming left V 1 base short and J 8 bases short, with 11 bases between. Germline V CDR1 and CDR2: GTSNPN, SVGIG (reference sequence). The CDR3 is 12 residues long. This CDR3 reads CAWSAVRLEAFF. The CDR3 DNA sequence: TGTGCCTGGAGTGCAGTGAGGCTGGAAGCTTTCTTT.

The chain combines TRBV28 with TRBJ2-6; 9 positions match TRBD1. The CDR3 runs to 15 residues. With V trimmed by 5 bases and J by 4 bases, 3 bases remained unmatched. From germline, CDR1 is MDHEN and CDR2 SYDVKM. The CDR3 DNA reads TGTGCCAGCAGTACAGGGGGCAGGGGGGCCAACGTCCTGACTTTC. It yields the protein CASSTGGRGANVLTF.